This entry lists 11 T cell receptor beta chains sequenced from one sample in a study of CD8 T cells in Susac syndrome. Random hexamers primed reverse transcription of about 0.45 to 1 ug RNA. TCRdb independently ran MiXCR on the immunoSEQ multiplex PCR reads; one entry per CDR3 protein. This table holds 300,000 to 350,000 distinct CDR3 sequences, about 92% found once. The sample comprised CD4+ T cells from PBMCs. All receptors come from a human donor with multiple sclerosis.

The chain couples TRBV5-5 to TRBJ1-4; D is perhaps TRBD1 (5 bases). This CDR3 is 13 amino acids long. Germline CDR1 is SGHKS and CDR2 is YYEKEE (reference sequence). Trimming took 0 bases from V and 8 from J, leaving 8 bases between them. The chain's CDR3 is CASSLAGMEKLFF. CDR3 sequence (DNA): TGTGCCAGCAGCTTGGCAGGGATGGAAAAACTGTTTTTT.

The chain carries TRBV19 and TRBJ2-5; 8 bases line up with TRBD2. CDR3 length: 14 amino acids. Germline values: CDR1 LNHDA, CDR2 SQIVND (reference sequence). J gave up 3 bases and V 5 bases, and 5 bases lay outside the gene matches. The CDR3 reads CASSDPGGKETQYF. DNA for the CDR3: TGTGCCAGTAGTGATCCGGGAGGGAAAGAGACCCAGTACTTC.

The chain couples TRBV25-1 to TRBJ1-1; 8 nucleotides agree with TRBD1. V was clipped by 7 bases and J by 1 base; unmatched bases: 8. The CDR3 has 15 amino acids. Looked up from germline, CDR1 is MGHDK and CDR2 is SYGVNS. The CDR3 region has the DNA TGTGCCAGCATCCGAACCGGGACAGGGAACACTGAAGCTTTCTTT. Translated, it gives CASIRTGTGNTEAFF.

The J gene is TRBJ2-3, the V gene TRBV3-1, with D possibly matching TRBD2 (7 bases). The CDR3 consists of 16 residues. V dropped 4 bases and J dropped 2 bases, with 16 bases sitting between them. The germline V gene encodes CDR1 LGHDT and CDR2 YNNKEL (reference sequence). CDR3 nucleotide sequence: TGTGCCAGCAGCCTCTCCCTGGCGGGGGCCACAGATACGCAGTATTTT. Protein: CASSLSLAGATDTQYF.

The chain joins TRBV18 to TRBJ2-7; 9 nucleotides align to TRBD2. Germline assignment: CDR1 KGHSH and CDR2 LQKENI. V lost 5 bases to trimming and J lost 4 bases; unmatched junction nucleotides: 12. This CDR3 spans 16 amino acids. CDR3 nucleotides: TGTGCCAGCTCAAGCCCCGGGACTAGCAACACTTACGAGCAGTACTTC. This sequence encodes CASSSPGTSNTYEQYF.

The J gene is TRBJ2-5, the V gene TRBV5-4; a weak D match, TRBD2 (7 bases). This CDR3 has 15 residues. V was cut by 1 base and J by 4 bases, with 14 bases left in between. From germline, CDR1 is SGHNT and CDR2 YYREEE (reference sequence). CDR3 nucleotide sequence: TGTGCCAGCAGCTTGAACCATGGGGGGGCAGAGACCCAGTACTTC. Amino acids: CASSLNHGGAETQYF. Variable domain in full (rest from reference TRBV5-4 and TRBJ2-5): ETGVTQSPTHLIKTRGQQVTLRCSSQSGHNTVSWYQQALGQGPQFIFQYYREEENGRGNFPPRFSGLQFPNYSSELNVNALELDDSALYLCASSLNHGGAETQYFGPGTRLLVL.

This chain joins TRBV7-9 and TRBJ2-6; D perhaps matches TRBD1 (5 bases). Germline V gives CDR1 SEHNR, CDR2 FQNEAQ (reference sequence). V lost 4 bases, J lost 0 bases, and 19 bases lay in between. The CDR3 loop spans 19 amino acids. The CDR3 is CASSSFGGAKGSGANVLTF. Written as DNA, the CDR3 is TGTGCCAGCAGCTCGTTTGGTGGGGCGAAGGGCTCTGGGGCCAACGTCCTGACTTTC.

This rearrangement joins TRBV20-1 to TRBJ2-1, with D unresolved. There are 13 residues in the CDR3. Per the germline V gene, CDR1 is DFQATT and CDR2 is SNEGSKA (reference sequence). Trimming removed 1 base at V and 9 bases at J, with 13 bases between. CDR3 bases: TGCAGTGCTAGAGGAAAATCCGGCGGTGAGCAGTTCTTC. The encoded protein is CSARGKSGGEQFF.

This clonotype was observed a single time. This rearrangement joins TRBV4-3 to TRBJ1-2; D may be TRBD1 (6 bases). The length of the CDR3 is 16 residues. Trimming took off 0 bases at V and 3 bases at J, with 14 bases between the two ends. CDR1 and CDR2 from the germline V gene are LGHNA and YSLEER. CDR3 DNA: TGCGCCAGCAGCCAAGATGGGGGCAGAACCTACTATGGCTACACCTTC. Protein: CASSQDGGRTYYGYTF.

The chain employs TRBV20-1 and TRBJ1-1; D is undetermined. Germline V CDR1 and CDR2: DFQATT, SNEGSKA (reference sequence). Trimming took 7 bases from V and 6 from J, leaving 12 bases between them. This CDR3 is 11 amino acids long. CDR3 sequence: CSGISRSEAFF. The CDR3 DNA reads as TGCAGTGGGATTAGTAGGTCTGAAGCTTTCTTT.

The genes are TRBV3-1 and TRBJ2-7; tentatively, D is TRBD2 (6 bases). V lost 9 bases and J lost 3, with 18 bases in between. CDR3 length: 14 amino acids. The germline CDR1 and CDR2 sequences are LGHDT and YNNKEL (reference sequence). CDR3 DNA: TGTGCCAGTTCTAAGAGTCTAGCGAACTACGAGCAGTACTTC. Its protein is CASSKSLANYEQYF.